This T cell receptor beta chain was observed in a study of blood T cell repertoires in COVID-19. Overall study: Researchers got acute and convalescent COVID-19 samples from the United States, Italy and Spain.

Authors' data handling: Nucleated cell number was recorded as an estimate derived from reference gene primer amplification. TCRdb keeps only in-frame clones here, not all; method: immunoSEQ multiplex PCR. That table gives V, J and clone size, and the DNA gave D and trimming. The repertoire holds more than 200,000 clones, with about four fifths as singletons. Trimming cost V 4 bases and J 0 bases, with 16 bases left between them. From germline, CDR1 is SGHRS and CDR2 YFSETQ. The CDR3 runs to 16 residues. The source is a man in his forties or fifties with active or convalescent COVID-19. The sequenced material came from peripheral blood. This chain connects TRBV5-1 to TRBJ2-5; perhaps TRBD2 as D (5 bases). Written as DNA, the CDR3 is TGCGCCAGCAGCCGGAGCGGAGCCGGACACCAAGAGACCCAGTACTTC. Protein product: CASSRSGAGHQETQYF.